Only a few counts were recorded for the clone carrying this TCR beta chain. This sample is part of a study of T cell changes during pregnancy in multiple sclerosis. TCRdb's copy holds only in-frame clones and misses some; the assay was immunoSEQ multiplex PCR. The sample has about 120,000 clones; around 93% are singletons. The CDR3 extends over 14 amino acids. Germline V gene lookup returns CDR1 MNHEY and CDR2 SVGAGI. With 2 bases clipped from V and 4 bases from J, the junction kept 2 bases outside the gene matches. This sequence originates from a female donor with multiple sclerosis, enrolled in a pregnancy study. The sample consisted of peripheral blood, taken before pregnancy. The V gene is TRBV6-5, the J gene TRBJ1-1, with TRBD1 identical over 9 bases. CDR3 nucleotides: TGTGCCAGCAGTTACGGGACAGGGCTCACTGAAGCTTTCTTT. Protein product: CASSYGTGLTEAFF.